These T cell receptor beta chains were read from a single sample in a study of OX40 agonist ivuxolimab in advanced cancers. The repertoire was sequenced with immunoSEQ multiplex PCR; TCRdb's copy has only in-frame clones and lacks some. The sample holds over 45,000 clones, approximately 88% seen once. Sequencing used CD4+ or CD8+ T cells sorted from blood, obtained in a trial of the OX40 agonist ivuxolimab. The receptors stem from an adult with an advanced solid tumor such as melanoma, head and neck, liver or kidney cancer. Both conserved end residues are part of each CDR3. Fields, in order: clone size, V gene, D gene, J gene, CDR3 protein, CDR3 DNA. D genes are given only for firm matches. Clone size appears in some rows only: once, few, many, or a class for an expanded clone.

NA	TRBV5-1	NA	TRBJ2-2	CASSLLQGTNGELFF	TGCGCCAGCAGCTTGCTGCAGGGTACGAACGGGGAGCTGTTTTTT
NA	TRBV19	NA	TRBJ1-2	CASSMSGGNYGYTF	TGTGCCAGTAGTATGTCGGGGGGGAACTATGGCTACACCTTC
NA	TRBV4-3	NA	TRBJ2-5	CASSQAGSLQETQYF	TGCGCCAGCAGCCAAGCTGGCAGCCTTCAAGAGACCCAGTACTTC
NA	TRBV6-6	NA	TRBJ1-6	CASSYKGSDSPLHF	TGTGCCAGCAGTTACAAGGGCTCGGATTCACCCCTCCACTTT
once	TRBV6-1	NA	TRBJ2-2	CASSASSLIPGELFF	TGTGCCAGCAGCGCATCCAGCCTGATCCCCGGGGAGCTGTTTTTT
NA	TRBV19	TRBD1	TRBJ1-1	CASSHRTGGTEAFF	TGTGCCAGTAGTCACCGGACAGGGGGCACTGAAGCTTTCTTT
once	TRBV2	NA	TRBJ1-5	CASSELYQPQHF	TGTGCCAGCAGTGAACTCTATCAGCCCCAGCATTTT
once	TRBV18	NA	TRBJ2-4	CASSPLGEAKNIQYF	TGTGCCAGCTCACCCCTCGGGGAGGCCAAAAACATTCAGTACTTC
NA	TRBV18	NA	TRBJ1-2	CASSSDKYGYTF	TGTGCCAGCTCATCAGACAAGTATGGCTACACCTTC
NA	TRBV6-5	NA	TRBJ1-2	CASRPTSTYGYTF	TGTGCCAGCAGACCGACCAGCACCTATGGCTACACCTTC
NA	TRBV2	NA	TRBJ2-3	CASSEDTQYF	TGTGCCAGCAGTGAAGATACGCAGTATTTT
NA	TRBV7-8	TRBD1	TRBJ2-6	CASSSWGQESSGANVLTF	TGTGCCAGCAGCTCCTGGGGACAGGAGAGCTCTGGGGCCAACGTCCTGACTTTC
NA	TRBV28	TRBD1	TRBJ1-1	CASSYSQGGVTEAFF	TGTGCCAGCAGTTACAGCCAGGGGGGGGTCACTGAAGCTTTCTTT
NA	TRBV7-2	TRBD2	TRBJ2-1	CASSLRLAGDGSEQFF	TGTGCCAGCAGCCTCCGACTAGCGGGAGACGGGAGTGAGCAGTTCTTC
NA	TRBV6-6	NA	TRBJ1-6	CASSSAGLNSPLHF	TGTGCCAGCAGTTCCGCAGGGCTTAATTCACCCCTCCACTTT
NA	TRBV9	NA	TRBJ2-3	CASSVAEGSADTQYF	TGTGCCAGCAGCGTAGCCGAGGGCTCGGCAGATACGCAGTATTTT
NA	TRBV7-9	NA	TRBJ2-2	CASSFLAHANTGELFF	TGTGCCAGCAGCTTCCTGGCGCACGCGAACACCGGGGAGCTGTTTTTT
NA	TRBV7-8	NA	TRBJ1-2	CASTPLPNGYTF	TGTGCCAGCACCCCCCTTCCCAATGGCTACACCTTC
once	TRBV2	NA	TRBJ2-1	CASSRNRVGAHEQFF	TGTGCCAGCAGCAGAAACAGGGTCGGGGCCCATGAGCAGTTCTTC
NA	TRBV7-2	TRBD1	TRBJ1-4	CASSPDRGIAKLFF	TGTGCCAGCAGCCCGGACAGGGGTATTGCAAAACTGTTTTTT
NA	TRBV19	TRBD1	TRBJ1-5	CASSIGQGQGDQPQHF	TGTGCCAGTAGTATAGGACAGGGACAGGGGGATCAGCCCCAGCATTTT
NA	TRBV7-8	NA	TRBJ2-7	CASSPPYAAGEQYF	TGTGCCAGCAGCCCTCCCTATGCCGCGGGCGAGCAGTACTTC
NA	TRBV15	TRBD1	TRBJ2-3	CATDWTGTDTQYF	TGTGCCACGGACTGGACAGGGACAGATACGCAGTATTTT